The 20 T cell receptor beta chains reported below all come from one sample, sequenced in a study of low-dose radiotherapy and immunotherapy resistance in tumors. As to time point: after trial treatment. Treatment in this sample: LDRT plus nivolumab, ipilimumab, low-dose cyclophosphamide and aspirin (RACIN trial). Gene-specific TRAV and TRBV primers were used for first-strand cDNA, covering alpha and beta chains. TCR amplification ran 20 PCR cycles using constant-region and V-primer adapter primers. TCRdb recomputed calls from the reads with MiXCR, one row per CDR3 protein. The profile shows more than 90,000 distinct CDR3 sequences, around 20% of them singletons. The sample consisted of PBMCs, taken after low-dose radiotherapy plus immunotherapy. Receptor source: a male donor with prostate cancer.

In its sample, this clonotype was seen many times. This chain joins TRBV2 and TRBJ2-2; 10 bases align to TRBD2. J gave up 6 bases and V 7 bases, and 8 bases lay outside the gene matches. Germline-derived CDR1 and CDR2 are SNHLY and FYNNEI. This CDR3 has 15 amino acids. Here the CDR3 DNA reads TGTGCCAGCACCCCTAGCGGGGGTTGGGCCGGGGAGCTGTTTTTT. Encoded protein: CASTPSGGWAGELFF.

This clonotype was counted ten times or more. The chain carries TRBV6-1 and TRBJ1-2, with 7 bases aligning to TRBD1. Germline trimming cut 6 bases from V and 4 bases from J; bases unmatched to any gene: 8. The germline V gene has CDR1 MNHNS and CDR2 SASEGT. The CDR3 runs 14 residues. Written as DNA, the CDR3 is TGTGCCAGCAGCCTGGGGGGACAGCCCTATGGCTACACCTTC. It translates to CASSLGGQPYGYTF.

The chain uses TRBV9 and TRBJ1-3; D might be TRBD1 (5 bases). Germline V gene data show CDR1 as SGDLS and CDR2 as YYNGEE. V lost 4 bases and J 0 bases, leaving 14 bases between the germline ends. CDR3 size: 16 residues. This CDR3 is CASSPTGAVSGNTIYF. CDR3 coding DNA: TGTGCCAGCAGCCCAACCGGGGCCGTCTCTGGAAACACCATATATTTT.

This clonotype has at least ten counts. The CDR3 reads CASSKTSTGELFF. The CDR3, as DNA: TGTGCCAGCAGTAAAACAAGTACCGGGGAGCTGTTTTTT. The V call is TRBV7-3, the J call TRBJ2-2; D gene uncertain. Germline lookup yields CDR1 SGHTA and CDR2 FQGTGA. V was trimmed by 6 bases and J by 5 bases, leaving 10 bases between them. The CDR3 totals 13 residues.

This chain joins TRBV28 and TRBJ2-7, with 7 bases matching TRBD1. The CDR3 runs 17 residues. After removal of 5 bases from V and 3 bases from J, the junction contained 16 bases not matched to a gene. Germline loops: CDR1 MDHEN, CDR2 SYDVKM. The chain's CDR3 is CASSADRLTLKLYEQYF. As DNA, the CDR3 is TGTGCCAGCAGTGCGGACAGGTTAACCCTTAAACTCTACGAGCAGTACTTC. The whole variable domain, filled in from reference TRBV28 and TRBJ2-7, reads DVKVTQSSRYLVKRTGEKVFLECVQDMDHENMFWYRQDPGLGLRLIYFSYDVKMKEKGDIPEGYSVSREKKERFSLILESASTNQTSMYLCASSADRLTLKLYEQYFGPGTRLTVT.

The rearrangement links TRBV19 to TRBJ1-6, with no clear D. This CDR3 comprises 17 residues. V lost 4 bases, J lost 0 bases, and 13 bases lay in between. In germline, CDR1 is LNHDA, CDR2 SQIVND (reference sequence). As DNA, the CDR3 is TGTGCCAGTAGTAATGGGATCCCGAGCTCCTATAATTCACCCCTCCACTTT. This codes for CASSNGIPSSYNSPLHF.

This clonotype has a handful of counts. This rearrangement joins TRBV4-2 to TRBJ2-1; 10 nucleotides align to TRBD2. CDR1 and CDR2 from the germline V gene are LGHNA and YNFKEQ. The CDR3 runs 16 residues. The junction had 1 base not matched to a gene; V was cut back by 2 bases and J by 0 bases. CDR3 sequence: CASSQPSGSSYNEQFF. The DNA of the CDR3 is TGTGCCAGCAGCCAACCTAGCGGGAGCTCCTACAATGAGCAGTTCTTC.

This clonotype was counted many times. At one boundary the junction diverges from the germline segment, which might be a read error. CDR3 nucleotide sequence: TGTGCCAGCAGCTTCTCCCACAATGAGCAGTTCTTC. This gives the protein CASSFSHNEQFF. The chain links TRBV5-6 to TRBJ2-1; D is unresolved. Germline lookup yields CDR1 SGHDT and CDR2 YYEEEE. This CDR3 is built from 12 residues.

At least ten counts were recorded for this clonotype. The V and J genes are TRBV3-1 and TRBJ2-3; TRBD1 is a possible D gene (5 bases). The CDR3 covers 15 residues. The ends were cut back, 2 bases at V and 5 bases at J, with 14 bases in the middle. Germline lookup yields CDR1 LGHDT and CDR2 YNNKEL (reference sequence). Here the CDR3 DNA reads TGTGCCAGCAGCCAACTGGGGCCAGGCGGAGATACGCAGTATTTT. It yields the protein CASSQLGPGGDTQYF.

In this sample, this clonotype turned up many times. This chain joins TRBV18 and TRBJ2-7, with D uncertain. The CDR3 is made up of 15 amino acids. V shed 0 bases and J shed 2 bases, with 11 bases lying between them. Germline V gives CDR1 KGHSH, CDR2 LQKENI. This chain's CDR3 is CASSPPSPRAYEQYF. For the CDR3, the DNA is TGTGCCAGCTCACCACCGAGCCCCCGGGCCTACGAGCAGTACTTC.

This clonotype was seen repeatedly, ten times or more. V is TRBV29-1 and J is TRBJ2-7, with D possibly TRBD2 on 5 matching bases. Germline CDR1 reads SQVTM; CDR2 reads ANQGSEA. Deletions cut 3 bases from V and 9 bases from J, with 18 bases between. The length of the CDR3 is 13 residues. CDR3 protein: CSVDEGAKSGQYF. DNA of the CDR3: TGCAGCGTTGACGAGGGCGCAAAAAGCGGGCAGTACTTC.

This clonotype has a count of ten or more. The chain links TRBV5-1 to TRBJ2-2; D not certain. Germline CDR1 SGHRS, CDR2 YFSETQ. The CDR3 extends over 15 amino acids. V lost 0 bases and J lost 3, with 9 bases in between. In nucleotides, the CDR3 is TGCGCCAGCAGCTTGGAGGGTGCGGACACCGGGGAGCTGTTTTTT. As protein: CASSLEGADTGELFF. The full variable domain, in which reference TRBV5-1 and TRBJ2-2 provide the parts outside the CDR3, is KAGVTQTPRYLIKTRGQQVTLSCSPISGHRSVSWYQQTPGQGLQFLFEYFSETQRNKGNFPGRFSGRQFSNSRSEMNVSTLELGDSALYLCASSLEGADTGELFFGEGSRLTVL.

This chain uses TRBV5-1 with TRBJ2-3; D not resolved. Germline V gives CDR1 SGHRS, CDR2 YFSETQ. V dropped 1 base and J dropped 5 bases, with 17 bases sitting between them. The CDR3 length is 16 residues. This CDR3 reads CASSLYGGQPQDTQYF. In DNA form, the CDR3 reads TGCGCCAGCAGCTTGTATGGTGGCCAGCCGCAAGATACGCAGTATTTT.

The chain recombines TRBV27 with TRBJ2-4; possibly TRBD2 for D (6 bases). CDR3 length: 17 residues. From germline, CDR1 is MNHEY and CDR2 SMNVEV (reference sequence). With 4 bases removed from V and 1 base from J, the gap between germline ends came to 17 bases. The chain's CDR3 is CASSSVYGGSAKNIQYF. The CDR3 nucleotides are TGTGCCAGCAGTTCAGTATACGGGGGAAGTGCCAAAAACATTCAGTACTTC.

The table lists this clonotype with many counts. The chain employs TRBV7-2 and TRBJ1-6; unclear D gene. The CDR3 extends over 11 amino acids. V dropped 3 bases and J dropped 13 bases, with 7 bases sitting between them. The germline V gene has CDR1 SGHTA and CDR2 FQGNSA. The CDR3 sequence: CASSFNGPLHF. CDR3 bases: TGTGCCAGCAGCTTCAACGGGCCCCTCCACTTT.

This clonotype has at least ten counts. Compared with germline, one end of the junction differs, possibly owing to a read error. The gene calls are TRBV7-9 and TRBJ1-4; a weak D match, TRBD1 (5 bases). The CDR3 runs 15 residues. Germline V CDR1 and CDR2: SEHNR, FQNEAQ (reference sequence). CDR3 sequence: CASSFSGATNEKLFF. CDR3 sequence (DNA): TGCGCCAGCAGCTTCTCGGGGGCAACTAATGAAAAACTGTTTTTT.

This clonotype was seen many times. V usage is TRBV3-1 and J usage is TRBJ2-5, with D perhaps matching TRBD1 or TRBD2 (6 bases each). V was trimmed by 5 bases and J by 5 bases, leaving 21 bases between them. CDR1 LGHDT and CDR2 YNNKEL come from the germline V gene (reference sequence). The CDR3 extends over 16 amino acids. CDR3 residues: CASSVPPGRGDETQYF. The CDR3 DNA follows: TGTGCCAGCAGCGTGCCGCCAGGAAGGGGGGATGAGACCCAGTACTTC.

This clonotype was detected only a few times. CDR3 coding DNA: TGTGCCAGCAGCTTATTTGGGACAGGGGGGACCAACACTGAAGCTTTCTTT. Residues: CASSLFGTGGTNTEAFF. The V call is TRBV11-1, the J call TRBJ1-1; 11 bases fit TRBD1. CDR3 length: 17 amino acids. The V gene end was trimmed by 2 bases and the J gene end by 2 bases; junction bases not matched to a gene: 7. In germline, CDR1 is SGHAT, CDR2 FQDESV (reference sequence).

This clonotype came up many times. J is TRBJ2-5 and V is TRBV29-1; 8 positions agree with TRBD2. CDR1 and CDR2 from the germline V gene are SQVTM and ANQGSEA. The CDR3 totals 14 residues. The junction had 10 bases not matched to a gene; V was cut back by 5 bases and J by 5 bases. CDR3 sequence: CSVPGGGPRETQYF. The CDR3 bases are TGCAGCGTTCCCGGCGGGGGGCCCCGGGAGACCCAGTACTTC.

This clonotype has at least ten counts. This sequence joins TRBV5-1 and TRBJ2-3, with D possibly being TRBD2 (5 bases). V gave up 3 bases and J gave up 7 bases, with 15 bases separating them. Germline V CDR1 and CDR2: SGHRS, YFSETQ. The CDR3 sequence is 14 residues long. Here the CDR3 reads CASSWRPHLNTQYF. DNA for the CDR3: TGCGCCAGCAGCTGGAGGCCCCACCTGAATACGCAGTATTTT.